The 10 T cell receptor beta chains below come from one sample, sequenced in a study of low-dose radiotherapy and immunotherapy resistance in tumors. Priming of first-strand cDNA relied on TRAV- and TRBV-specific primers (covering alpha and beta chains). The authors amplified TCRs for 20 PCR cycles with a constant-region primer and a V-primer adapter. TCRdb passed the reads through MiXCR, listing each CDR3 protein once. The table records 50,000 or so distinct CDR3 sequences, about 25% of them present only once. The time point is: after trial treatment. The treatment: LDRT plus nivolumab, ipilimumab, low-dose cyclophosphamide and aspirin (RACIN trial). The source material was PBMCs, sampled after low-dose radiotherapy plus immunotherapy. These receptors were collected from a male donor with prostate cancer.

This clonotype has a handful of counts. A much more abundant neighbour one base away suggests this may be a read error. J is TRBJ2-7 and V is TRBV20-1, with TRBD2 identical over 10 bases. Germline loops: CDR1 DFQATT, CDR2 SNEGSKA (reference sequence). The ends lost 6 bases at V and 6 bases at J; junction bases unmatched: 8. The CDR3 sequence is 13 residues long. The CDR3, as DNA: TGCAGTGCGCCAGGACTAGCGGCCTGCGAGCAGTACTTC. It yields the protein CSAPGLAACEQYF.

This sequence joins TRBV6-2 or TRBV6-3 and TRBJ2-1, with 8 bases aligning to TRBD1. The trim removed 4 bases at V and 6 bases at J, leaving 14 bases unmatched. Germline V gene sequence: CDR1 MNHEY, CDR2 SVGEGT. The CDR3 contains 17 residues. The CDR3 loop reads CASSWSGGAGLLNEQFF. CDR3 nucleotide sequence: TGTGCCAGCAGTTGGTCAGGGGGCGCAGGGTTACTCAATGAGCAGTTCTTC.

This clonotype was seen ten or more times. The rearrangement uses TRBV28 and TRBJ2-1; 9 positions agree with TRBD2. Germline V gene sequence: CDR1 MDHEN, CDR2 SYDVKM. Trimming took 4 bases from V and 6 from J; bases not matched to a gene: 13. The CDR3 is made up of 17 amino acids. CDR3 protein: CASSSVGSGRRGNEQFF. CDR3 DNA sequence: TGTGCCAGCAGTTCAGTCGGTAGCGGGAGACGTGGCAATGAGCAGTTCTTC. Full variable domain (missing parts from reference TRBV28 and TRBJ2-1): DVKVTQSSRYLVKRTGEKVFLECVQDMDHENMFWYRQDPGLGLRLIYFSYDVKMKEKGDIPEGYSVSREKKERFSLILESASTNQTSMYLCASSSVGSGRRGNEQFFGPGTRLTVL.

This clonotype was seen many times. This chain connects TRBV10-3 to TRBJ2-1; unclear D gene. Trimming shortened V by 10 bases and J by 7 bases, and 17 bases separated the two germline ends. The CDR3 is made up of 13 amino acids. CDR1 ENHRY and CDR2 SYGVKD come from the germline V gene. Here the CDR3 reads CATKAESVNEQFF. DNA of the CDR3: TGTGCCACCAAGGCAGAGAGCGTTAATGAGCAGTTCTTC.

A remark on this clonotype: With only one base between it and a far larger clone, this is likely a read error. The chain recombines TRBV12-3 or TRBV12-4 with TRBJ2-7; D perhaps matches TRBD1 (5 bases). The V end lost 5 bases, the J end lost 7 bases, and 15 bases lay between the germline ends. The CDR3 extends over 13 amino acids. CDR3 amino acids: CASSQNRYNEQYF. CDR3 sequence (DNA): TGTGCCAGCAGTCAGAACAGGTACAATGAGCAGTACTTC.

This chain joins TRBV19 and TRBJ2-3, with TRBD2 identical over 16 bases. J was trimmed by 4 bases and V by 7 bases; bases with no gene match: 8. The CDR3 has 17 residues. Germline V gene data show CDR1 as LNHDA and CDR2 as SQIVND (reference sequence). CDR3 protein: CASKPGLAGGPPDTQYF. CDR3 nucleotides: TGTGCCAGTAAACCGGGACTAGCGGGGGGGCCACCAGATACGCAGTATTTT.

This clonotype was seen many times. The genes are TRBV20-1 and TRBJ2-2, with D maybe TRBD1 (5 bases). V was shortened by 6 bases and J by 2 bases, with 10 bases between the two germline ends. The CDR3 sequence is 13 residues long. Germline CDR1 and CDR2: DFQATT and SNEGSKA (reference sequence). This CDR3 is CSAGALNTGELFF. The DNA for the CDR3 is TGCAGTGCAGGGGCCCTAAACACCGGGGAGCTGTTTTTT.

With respect to this clonotype: One base separates it from a far larger clone, so it is likely a read error. This chain links TRBV6-5 with TRBJ2-5, with D possibly matching TRBD2 (5 bases). The CDR3 covers 15 residues. V gave up 5 bases and J gave up 5 bases, with 18 bases separating them. From germline, CDR1 is MNHEY and CDR2 SVGAGI. CDR3 DNA sequence: TGTGCCAGCAGTGAGCTTACTGCATCGGGGGAGACCCAGTACTTC. Translated, it gives CASSELTASGETQYF.

The sample holds a few counts of this clonotype. This sequence joins TRBV7-9 and TRBJ2-1; 8 positions match TRBD2. CDR1 is SEHNR, CDR2 FQNEAQ, per germline (reference sequence). This CDR3 spans 16 amino acids. Trimming cost V 4 bases and J 8 bases; bases outside gene matches: 13. DNA of the CDR3: TGTGCCAGCAGCTCCAGAACCGGGACTAGACTCGATGAGCAGTTCTTC. The encoded protein is CASSSRTGTRLDEQFF.

This clonotype was counted only a few times. The chain carries TRBV9 and TRBJ2-5, with TRBD2 identical over 11 bases. CDR1 and CDR2 (germline): SGDLS, YYNGEE. The CDR3 spans 14 residues. The trim removed 0 bases at V and 5 bases at J, leaving 0 bases unmatched. CDR3 protein: CASSVASGRETQYF. CDR3 DNA sequence: TGTGCCAGCAGCGTAGCTAGCGGGAGGGAGACCCAGTACTTC.